This T cell receptor beta chain was sequenced for a study of Graves' ophthalmopathy and Graves' hyperthyroidism. Overall study findings and caveats: This model predicted ophthalmopathy progression (sensitivity 60% to 71%, specificity roughly 72%).

As concerns this clonotype: Its antigen is unidentified.

Per the germline V gene, CDR1 is LNHDA and CDR2 is SQIVND (reference sequence). V lost 4 bases, J lost 0 bases, and 16 bases lay in between. The CDR3 is 16 amino acids. Patients were excluded if they had other autoimmune diseases or uncontrolled infections, and likewise if pregnancy or lactation applied. RNA transcripts yielded amplified TCR beta CDR3 regions. The library came from an HTBI-primed first-round RT-PCR and a second-round multiplex PCR. Using its own MiXCR run on the multiplex PCR reads, TCRdb lists one record per CDR3 protein. The data hold 300,000 to 400,000 distinct CDR3 sequences, with roughly 17% observed a single time.

The chain is built from TRBV19 and TRBJ2-7; either TRBD1 or TRBD2 may supply D (5 bases each). The TCR originated in an adult man with Graves' ophthalmopathy. The sample taken for sequencing was peripheral blood. CDR3 amino acids: CASSKRTGTSSYEQYF. CDR3 nucleotide sequence: TGTGCCAGTAGTAAGAGAACCGGGACCAGCTCCTACGAGCAGTACTTC.